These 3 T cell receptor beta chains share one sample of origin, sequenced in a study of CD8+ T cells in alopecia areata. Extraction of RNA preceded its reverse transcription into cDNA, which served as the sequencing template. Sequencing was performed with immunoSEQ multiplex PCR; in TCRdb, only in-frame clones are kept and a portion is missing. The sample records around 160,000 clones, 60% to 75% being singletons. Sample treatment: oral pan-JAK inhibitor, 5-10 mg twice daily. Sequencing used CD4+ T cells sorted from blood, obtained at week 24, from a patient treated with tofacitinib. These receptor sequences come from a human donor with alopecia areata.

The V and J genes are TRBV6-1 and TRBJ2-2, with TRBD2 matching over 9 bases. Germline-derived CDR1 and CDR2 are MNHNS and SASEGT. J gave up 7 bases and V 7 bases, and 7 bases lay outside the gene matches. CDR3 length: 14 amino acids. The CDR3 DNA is TGTGCCAGCATCCCTAGCGGGGTCGTCGGGGAGCTGTTTTTT. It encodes CASIPSGVVGELFF.

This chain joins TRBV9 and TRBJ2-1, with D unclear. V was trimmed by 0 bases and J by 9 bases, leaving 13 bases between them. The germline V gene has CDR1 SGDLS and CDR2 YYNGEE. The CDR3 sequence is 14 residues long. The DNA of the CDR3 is TGTGCCAGCAGCGTAGGGGTAGGGTCTAGTGAGCAGTTCTTC. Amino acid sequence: CASSVGVGSSEQFF.

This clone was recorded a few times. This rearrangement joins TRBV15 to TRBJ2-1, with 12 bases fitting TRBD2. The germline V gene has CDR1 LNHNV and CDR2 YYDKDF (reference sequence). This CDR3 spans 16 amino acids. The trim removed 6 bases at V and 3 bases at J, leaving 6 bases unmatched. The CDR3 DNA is TGTGCCACCAGGAAATTACTAGCGGGGGGCTACAATGAGCAGTTCTTC. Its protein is CATRKLLAGGYNEQFF.